This is a list of T cell receptor beta chains from one sample in a study of CD8 T cells in Susac syndrome. Via MiXCR, TCRdb re-called the immunoSEQ multiplex PCR reads, giving one row per CDR3 protein. The data contain under 150,000 distinct CDR3 sequences, around 80% of them singletons. Sample: CD8+ T cells from PBMCs. The receptors shown here come from a human donor with multiple sclerosis. Each CDR3 is given with its conserved first and last residue. The D gene is left open where the match is weak. Clone size is given for some rows only: seen once, a few or many times, or a class if the clone is expanded.

V gene,J gene,clone size,D gene,CDR3 protein,CDR3 DNA
TRBV20-1,TRBJ2-7,NA,NA,CSARPPRRGGEQYF,TGCAGTGCTAGACCCCCCCGGAGGGGAGGCGAGCAGTACTTC
TRBV7-9,TRBJ2-1,NA,TRBD1,CASTGTGWWQFF,TGTGCCAGCACCGGGACAGGCTGGTGGCAGTTCTTC
TRBV20-1,TRBJ2-7,NA,NA,CSAPSRVLYEQYF,TGCAGTGCCCCTAGTCGGGTCCTCTACGAGCAGTACTTC
TRBV5-6,TRBJ2-5,NA,NA,CASSLRLQETQYF,TGTGCCAGCAGCTTGCGGCTCCAAGAGACCCAGTACTTC
TRBV6-5,TRBJ2-2,NA,NA,CASSYPGELFF,TGTGCCAGCAGTTACCCCGGGGAGCTGTTTTTT
TRBV27,TRBJ1-5,NA,TRBD1,CASRLQGGLNQPQHF,TGTGCCAGCAGACTACAGGGGGGTTTAAATCAGCCCCAGCATTTT
TRBV12-3/TRBV12-4,TRBJ1-4,NA,NA,CASSRLGRTNEKLFF,TGTGCCAGCAGCCGTTTGGGACGGACTAATGAAAAACTGTTTTTT
TRBV7-9,TRBJ2-6,few,NA,CASREGFSGSNVLTF,TGTGCCAGCAGGGAGGGTTTCTCTGGGTCCAACGTCCTGACTTTC
TRBV4-1,TRBJ1-1,NA,NA,CASSQPGSSLEAFF,TGCGCCAGCAGCCAACCAGGGTCGAGCCTTGAAGCTTTCTTT
TRBV5-4,TRBJ1-2,NA,NA,CASSLGADYGYTF,TGTGCCAGCAGCTTGGGCGCGGACTATGGCTACACCTTC
TRBV12-5,TRBJ2-1,once,TRBD2,CASGLSAGGPGEQFF,TGTGCTAGTGGTTTGTCTGCGGGAGGGCCTGGGGAGCAGTTCTTC
TRBV6-1,TRBJ2-7,NA,NA,CASSEGAGEYEQYF,TGTGCCAGCAGTGAAGGTGCAGGGGAGTACGAGCAGTACTTC
TRBV3-1,TRBJ1-1,NA,TRBD1,CASSGPTGEVEAFF,TGTGCCAGCAGCGGACCTACAGGGGAGGTTGAAGCTTTCTTT
TRBV12-5,TRBJ2-1,NA,TRBD2,CASKRGSSYNEQFF,TGTGCTAGTAAGCGGGGGAGCTCCTACAATGAGCAGTTCTTC
TRBV4-2,TRBJ1-1,NA,TRBD1,CASKTGTENTEAFF,TGTGCCAGCAAGACCGGGACAGAGAACACTGAAGCTTTCTTT
TRBV2,TRBJ2-2,NA,TRBD2,CASSEVASGGSGELFF,TGTGCCAGCAGTGAAGTTGCTAGCGGGGGGTCGGGGGAGCTGTTTTTT
TRBV12-3/TRBV12-4,TRBJ2-3,once,TRBD2,CASSLLTRPTGGADTQYF,TGTGCCAGCAGTTTATTAACGCGCCCCACGGGGGGTGCAGATACGCAGTATTTT
TRBV4-3,TRBJ1-2,few,TRBD1,CASSPGTGVYGYTF,TGCGCCAGCAGCCCCGGGACAGGGGTCTATGGCTACACCTTC
TRBV9,TRBJ1-2,NA,TRBD1,CASSPWQGVGYTF,TGTGCCAGCAGCCCTTGGCAGGGGGTCGGCTACACCTTC
TRBV27,TRBJ2-7,few,NA,CASSLRAGNEQYF,TGTGCCAGCAGCTTAAGGGCTGGGAACGAGCAGTACTTC
TRBV19,TRBJ2-3,NA,NA,CASSISTSSTDTQYF,TGTGCCAGTAGTATAAGCACATCTAGCACAGATACGCAGTATTTT